These 11 T cell receptor beta chains were sequenced from one sample in a study of molecular identifiers for immune sequencing clone quantification. TCRdb independently ran MiXCR on the PCR reads; one entry per CDR3 protein. Of over 65,000 distinct CDR3 sequences listed, 20% to 25% are singletons. The sequenced material came from naive CD8+ T cells from blood, with Jurkat cell RNA spiked in. The sample's subset: FACS-sorted CD8+CD4-CCR7+CD45RA+ naive T cells. All receptors derive from a human donor in good health. Some libraries in this study had Jurkat cell RNA spiked in.

As to this clonotype: A much larger clone differs by one base, so this may be a read error. Since the CDR3 does not end with the conserved phenylalanine or tryptophan, this likely comes from a read error. The V call is TRBV28, the J call TRBJ2-3; perhaps D is TRBD1 or TRBD2 (6 bases each). Germline V gives CDR1 MDHEN, CDR2 SYDVKM. The germline V and J ends were trimmed by 7 bases and 8 bases, with 25 bases remaining between them. This CDR3 is 16 amino acids long. The CDR3 reads CASNLFGGSVQGTQYL. DNA for the CDR3: TGTGCCAGCAACCTCTTCGGGGGTAGCGTACAGGGTACGCAGTATCTT.

In its sample, this clonotype was seen a few times. The J gene is TRBJ2-2, the V gene TRBV24-1; D unclear. The CDR3 extends over 15 amino acids. Germline lookup yields CDR1 KGHDR and CDR2 SFDVKD. V was cut by 3 bases and J by 7 bases, with 14 bases left in between. The CDR3 spells CATSDLYRTSGELFF. CDR3 DNA sequence: TGTGCCACCAGTGATCTTTACCGGACGAGCGGGGAGCTGTTTTTT.

This clonotype was seen repeatedly, ten times or more. This chain joins TRBV13 and TRBJ2-7, with TRBD1 matching 10 bases. In germline, CDR1 is PRHDT, CDR2 FYEKMQ (reference sequence). The CDR3 sequence is 16 residues long. The V segment lost 5 bases and the J segment 7 bases; nucleotides outside the gene matches: 14. The CDR3 sequence is CASSTIGGQGLGEQYF. CDR3 coding DNA: TGTGCCAGCAGCACCATTGGGGGACAGGGGTTGGGGGAGCAGTACTTC.

V usage is TRBV13 and J usage is TRBJ1-2; D is unresolved. The CDR3 is 15 amino acids. Trimming left V 5 bases short and J 3 bases short, with 16 bases between. CDR1 and CDR2 from the germline V gene are PRHDT and FYEKMQ (reference sequence). DNA for the CDR3: TGTGCCAGCAGCGCCGCACCGCAGTTCGACTATGGCTACACCTTC. This codes for CASSAAPQFDYGYTF.

This clonotype was seen at least ten times. The V gene is TRBV28, the J gene TRBJ2-1, with 9 bases identical to TRBD1. The CDR3 is 14 amino acids. Germline V lookup: CDR1 MDHEN, CDR2 SYDVKM. The V and J ends lost 7 bases and 8 bases, in that order; junction bases with no gene match: 9. For the CDR3, the DNA is TGTGCCAGCACGGGACAGGGCCCTTGGGATGAGCAGTTCTTC. Translation: CASTGQGPWDEQFF.

The gene calls are TRBV18 and TRBJ2-7, with a tentative D call TRBD1 (6 bases). V lost 0 bases and J 0 bases, leaving 15 bases between the germline ends. Per germline, CDR1 KGHSH and CDR2 LQKENI. This CDR3 is built from 17 residues. The CDR3 loop is CASSPPVWTASSYEQYF. In DNA form, the CDR3 reads TGTGCCAGCTCACCACCGGTATGGACAGCTAGCTCCTACGAGCAGTACTTC.

This clonotype has just a few counts. A much larger clonotype is one base distant, so this may be a read error. This chain joins TRBV14 and TRBJ2-3; D gene uncertain. CDR1 is SGHDN and CDR2 is FVKESK in the germline V gene. V was cut by 1 base and J by 8 bases, with 4 bases left in between. There are 11 residues in the CDR3. The CDR3 here is CASSQGGTQYF. The CDR3 DNA follows: TGTGCCAGCAGCCAAGGAGGTACGCAGTATTTT.

This clonotype was detected a few times. The chain combines TRBV29-1 with TRBJ2-3, with a possible D match to TRBD2 (5 bases). Trimming cost V 3 bases and J 4 bases, with 11 bases left between them. Germline assignment: CDR1 SQVTM and CDR2 ANQGSEA. The CDR3 runs 13 residues. This chain's CDR3 is CSVDPGAADTQYF. In DNA, the CDR3 is TGCAGCGTTGACCCTGGAGCGGCAGATACGCAGTATTTT.

This clonotype has a handful of counts. The chain has TRBV6-5 and TRBJ2-2; a possible D gene is TRBD1 (6 bases). Germline V gives CDR1 MNHEY, CDR2 SVGAGI. This CDR3 spans 14 amino acids. The V and J ends lost 4 bases and 5 bases respectively, with 11 bases between them. The CDR3 loop is CASSSPGVTGELFF. DNA of the CDR3: TGTGCCAGCAGTTCACCAGGGGTTACCGGGGAGCTGTTTTTT.

This clonotype was observed at least ten times. V gene TRBV24-1 combines with J gene TRBJ2-2, with TRBD1 as a possible D gene (5 bases). This CDR3 is built from 16 residues. V was clipped by 3 bases and J by 5 bases, with 15 bases between them. Looked up from germline, CDR1 is KGHDR and CDR2 is SFDVKD. The CDR3 DNA follows: TGTGCCACCAGTGATGGTTTTGGCCAGGGAACCGGGGAGCTGTTTTTT. It encodes CATSDGFGQGTGELFF.

This clonotype was seen a few times. The rearrangement links TRBV27 to TRBJ2-5, with 7 bases aligning to TRBD1. From germline, CDR1 is MNHEY and CDR2 SMNVEV (reference sequence). J gave up 5 bases and V 5 bases, and 5 bases lay outside the gene matches. CDR3 size: 13 residues. CDR3 DNA sequence: TGTGCCAGCAGTCTGACAGGGTGGGAGACCCAGTACTTC. The encoded protein is CASSLTGWETQYF.